This record looks at one T cell receptor (beta chain) sequence and its context. It has no known antigen specificity. Qualities for individual bases were not recorded, and no much larger clone is one base off. High-throughput TCRbeta CDR3 sequencing of frozen genomic DNA was performed by immunoSEQ, with PCR amplification, mapping, bias correction and internal controls included. The original methods were these. Productive rearrangements were retained, and unique TCRbeta sequences were defined by the CDR3 nucleotide sequence together with the V and J gene. For a sequence to be called donor-reactive, it needed a frequency of at least 0.01% and at least 5-fold expansion in CFSE-low cells compared with unstimulated pre-transplant cells. To ensure at least 90% detection power, minimum frequency thresholds were set for each subject based on that subject's lowest-template unstimulated sample. Jensen-Shannon divergence between the top 1000 TCRbeta sequences post-transplant and pre-transplant was used to measure repertoire turnover. Changes in detection of donor-reactive sequences were assessed with two-sided Fisher's exact tests. TCRdb provides this immuneACCESS table in a form limited to in-frame rearrangements. Some clones are lacking; in checked studies, under half of them reflect an unresolved V gene, and why the rest are absent is not known. V and J calls and clone size are as listed in that table; D and trimming were resolved from the DNA. In this sample the table shows 99,000 or so clones, more than 75% of which occur a single time. Over 0.75% of the sample is in the top ten clones.

The data were obtained in a study of T cell clones after liver transplantation (dated by TCRdb to about 2019). Study-wide context: The samples were obtained from ITN030ST, a randomized trial that attempted immunosuppression withdrawal within 2 years after liver transplantation. Donor-reactive T cell clones were identified by TCRbeta sequencing after a pre-transplant mixed lymphocyte reaction and then tracked in post-transplant blood. Third party-reactive TCRbeta sequences from pre-transplant MLRs were also identified as an antigen-independent comparator for donor-reactive sequences. Of the eight recipients, a few were HCV-positive, while the remaining recipients had been transplanted for non-autoimmune, non-viral indications. The subjects received no induction therapy and were kept on standard immunosuppression until randomization at 12-24 months post-transplant. Tolerance meant complete immunosuppression withdrawal for at least one year without liver enzymes rising beyond twice the upper limit of normal. Blood samples were collected pre-transplant, then pre-randomization ahead of withdrawal, and finally post-randomization once withdrawal had either been completed or failed. A cohort of 8 liver transplant recipients was studied, of whom 3 were classified as tolerant and 5 as non-tolerant.

Results the study describes overall, beyond this receptor: Once repertoire turnover was taken into account, donor-reactive detection showed a significant reduction for CD4 in 7 of 8 subjects and for CD8 in 8 of 8. The conclusions were considered preliminary, being limited by small, heterogeneous patient numbers and non-standardized post-transplant time points. Donor-reactive sequences decreased more than third party-reactive sequences, which suggests partial antigen-specific deletion that was not related to withdrawal success. In two subjects, low numbers of available donor cells limited the measurable donor-reactive repertoire. Because allograft tissue specimens were not available, migration of donor-reactive T cells into the graft, rather than deletion, may have occurred. A significant post-transplant decrease in circulating donor-reactive CD4 TCRbeta sequences was observed in 5 of 8 subjects, irrespective of tolerance or HCV status.

The sample's time point, from its label and the paper: pre-transplant. Thawed unstimulated PBMCs were stained for CD3, CD4 and CD8 and FACS-sorted into CD3+CD4+ and CD3+CD8+ populations. Randomization to immunosuppression withdrawal applied to every one of the 8 studied subjects. The Qiagen DNeasy Blood and Tissue Kit was used to isolate genomic DNA. V gives up 2 bases and J gives up 5 bases, and the segment between their germline ends measures 18 bases. Counted from cysteine to phenylalanine, this CDR3 has 16 amino acids. The retained sequence is limited to the CDR3, 48 bases, with the frame set at the first base. As encoded in the germline V gene, CDR1 is SGHTA while CDR2 is FQGNSA.

This TCR was recovered from a human donor who received a liver transplant. The starting material was CD4+ T cells from blood, obtained before liver transplant. Recombination linked TRBV7-2 to TRBJ2-5; the D segment could be TRBD1, given 6 matching bases. For the CDR3, the sequence is CASSLRGTVPGETQYF. The nucleotides are TGTGCCAGCAGCTTAAGGGGGACGGTCCCAGGGGAGACCCAGTACTTC.